The 6 T cell receptor beta chains in this list originate from one sample, sequenced in a study of identical twins. TCRdb passed the 5' RACE reads through MiXCR, listing each CDR3 protein once. This table holds hundreds of thousands of distinct CDR3 sequences, around 5.7% found once. The sample was naive T cells sorted from blood. These receptors were obtained from a man younger than 35 in good health.

This clonotype has just a few counts. The V call is TRBV27, the J call TRBJ2-1; 13 bases are a match to TRBD2. Germline trimming cut 6 bases from V and 8 bases from J; bases unmatched to any gene: 13. The CDR3 spans 17 residues. The germline V gene encodes CDR1 MNHEY and CDR2 SMNVEV (reference sequence). The CDR3 loop reads CASSYTRTSGSIDEQFF. As DNA, the CDR3 is TGTGCCAGCAGCTATACAAGGACTAGCGGGAGCATCGATGAGCAGTTCTTC.

This rearrangement joins TRBV3-1 to TRBJ2-7, with TRBD2 as a possible D gene (7 bases). This CDR3 contains 13 residues. Germline V gene sequence: CDR1 LGHDT, CDR2 YNNKEL (reference sequence). Deletions cut 3 bases from V and 3 bases from J, with 9 bases between. The CDR3 region is CASSQGGGYEQYV. In nucleotides, the CDR3 is TGTGCCAGCAGCCAGGGAGGGGGCTACGAGCAGTACGTC.

This clonotype turned up a few times. The V call is TRBV3-1, the J call TRBJ2-1; D is undetermined. Germline values: CDR1 LGHDT, CDR2 YNNKEL (reference sequence). Trimming took off 4 bases at V and 8 bases at J, with 15 bases between the two ends. The CDR3 totals 14 residues. The CDR3 region has the DNA TGTGCCAGCAGCCCACCAGTTAGGGTAGATGAGCAGTTCTTC. Its translation is CASSPPVRVDEQFF.

This clonotype was detected many times. The CDR3 nucleotides are TGTGCCACCAGCGAGGCGACGAATGAAAAACTGTTTTTT. This translates into CATSEATNEKLFF. The V gene is TRBV24-1, the J gene TRBJ1-4; D call uncertain. The CDR3 has 13 amino acids. V was clipped by 7 bases and J by 5 bases, with 10 bases between them. Germline V gives CDR1 KGHDR, CDR2 SFDVKD.

This chain links TRBV3-1 with TRBJ1-1; D is unclear. Trimming removed 1 base from V and 0 bases from J, with 12 bases in between. The CDR3 loop spans 16 amino acids. CDR1 is LGHDT, CDR2 YNNKEL, per germline (reference sequence). In DNA form, the CDR3 reads TGTGCCAGCAGCCAAGGCTCGCGGCAGGTGAACACTGAAGCTTTCTTT. It yields the protein CASSQGSRQVNTEAFF.

This clonotype was seen ten or more times. J is TRBJ2-5 and V is TRBV29-1; 7 bases are a match to TRBD2. Per germline, CDR1 SQVTM and CDR2 ANQGSEA. V trimming: 7 bases; J trimming: 1 base; junction bases outside the gene matches: 3. This CDR3 is 12 amino acids long. CDR3 DNA sequence: TGCAGCGCCGGGACTACCCAAGAGACCCAGTACTTC. It codes for CSAGTTQETQYF.